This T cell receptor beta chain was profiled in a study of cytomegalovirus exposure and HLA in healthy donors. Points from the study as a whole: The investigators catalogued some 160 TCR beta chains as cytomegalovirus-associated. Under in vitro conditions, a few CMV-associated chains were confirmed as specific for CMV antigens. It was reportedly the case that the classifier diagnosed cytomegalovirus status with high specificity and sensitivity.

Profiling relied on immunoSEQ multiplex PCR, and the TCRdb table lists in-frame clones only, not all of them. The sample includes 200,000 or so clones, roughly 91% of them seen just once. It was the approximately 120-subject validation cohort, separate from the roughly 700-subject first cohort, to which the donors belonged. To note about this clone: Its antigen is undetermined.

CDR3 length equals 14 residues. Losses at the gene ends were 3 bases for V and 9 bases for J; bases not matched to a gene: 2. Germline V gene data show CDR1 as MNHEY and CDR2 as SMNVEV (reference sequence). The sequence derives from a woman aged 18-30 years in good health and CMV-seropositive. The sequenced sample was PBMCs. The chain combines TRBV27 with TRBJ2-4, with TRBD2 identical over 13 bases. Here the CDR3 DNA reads TGTGCCAGCAGTTTGGGACTAGCGGGAAGCATTCAGTACTTC. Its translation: CASSLGLAGSIQYF.